The rows below give T cell receptor beta chains drawn from one sample of a study of blood T cell repertoires in COVID-19. Measured with immunoSEQ multiplex PCR; TCRdb has only the in-frame clones, and not every one. The sample yields about 200,000 clones, around 82% seen once. The sample was PBMCs or T cells enriched from blood (not recorded which). The receptors originated from a woman aged 55-69 years with acute COVID-19. Each CDR3 is given with its conserved first and last residue. The D gene is left open where the match is weak. Size is stated for part of the rows, as once, few or many counts, or as a class when the clone is expanded.

size	D	V	J	CDR3	DNA
-	-	TRBV7-2	TRBJ2-5	CASSLFKRVEETQYF	TGTGCCAGCAGCTTATTTAAGCGGGTGGAGGAGACCCAGTACTTC
few	TRBD2	TRBV5-4	TRBJ2-3	CASSERGNPTDTQYF	TGTGCCAGCAGTGAGCGGGGGAACCCCACAGATACGCAGTATTTT
few	TRBD1	TRBV5-1	TRBJ2-3	CASSWTGGYDTQYF	TGCGCCAGCAGCTGGACAGGGGGCTACGATACGCAGTATTTT
-	-	TRBV19	TRBJ1-4	CASDSGSATNEKLFF	TGTGCCAGCGACAGCGGGTCTGCAACTAATGAAAAACTGTTTTTT
once	TRBD2	TRBV11-2	TRBJ2-3	CASSSTLTSGGGDTQYF	TGTGCCAGCAGCTCTACATTGACTAGCGGGGGAGGGGATACGCAGTATTTT
-	-	TRBV29-1	TRBJ2-7	CSVAVTGFGEQYF	TGCAGCGTAGCAGTTACAGGGTTTGGCGAGCAGTACTTC
-	TRBD2	TRBV5-1	TRBJ2-2	CASSILTSGTGELFF	TGCGCCAGCAGCATCTTGACTAGCGGCACCGGGGAGCTGTTTTTT
-	-	TRBV5-1	TRBJ2-3	CASSFFSADDRTDTQYF	TGCGCCAGCAGCTTTTTTTCGGCTGACGACAGAACAGATACGCAGTATTTT
-	-	TRBV27	TRBJ1-1	CASISAVSNTEAFF	TGTGCCAGCATCTCGGCGGTGAGTAACACTGAAGCTTTCTTT
-	-	TRBV7-9	TRBJ2-3	CASSPSTDTQYF	TGTGCCAGCAGCCCGAGCACAGATACGCAGTATTTT
-	-	TRBV5-6	TRBJ1-5	CASSSTGHDQPQHF	TGTGCCAGCAGCTCTACAGGGCACGATCAGCCCCAGCATTTT
few	-	TRBV19	TRBJ1-4	CASSISRDGTGKLFF	TGTGCCAGTAGTATTAGCAGGGACGGGACTGGAAAACTGTTTTTT
-	TRBD1	TRBV11-2	TRBJ1-6	CASSSLQQGRSSPLHF	TGTGCCAGCAGCTCCCTCCAACAGGGGAGGAGTTCACCCCTCCACTTT
few	-	TRBV30	TRBJ2-3	CAWSVPISDSQSTDTQYF	TGTGCCTGGAGTGTACCTATATCGGACAGCCAAAGCACAGATACGCAGTATTTT
-	-	TRBV5-5	TRBJ1-2	CASSLGDMNYGYTF	TGTGCCAGCAGCTTGGGGGACATGAACTATGGCTACACCTTC
-	-	TRBV5-5	TRBJ1-2	CASSPDMGGYTF	TGTGCCAGCAGCCCGGACATGGGTGGCTACACCTTC
-	TRBD2	TRBV19	TRBJ2-2	CASMDPSGSGNGELFF	TGTGCCAGTATGGACCCTAGCGGGAGTGGAAACGGGGAGCTGTTTTTT
once	TRBD1	TRBV18	TRBJ1-6	CASSPQGTGGSPLHF	TGTGCCAGCTCACCACAAGGGACAGGGGGGTCACCCCTCCACTTT
-	-	TRBV6-6	TRBJ2-2	CASSTQDSLNTGELFF	TGTGCCAGCAGTACTCAGGACAGCTTGAACACCGGGGAGCTGTTTTTT
-	-	TRBV2	TRBJ1-3	CASRPGSSGNTIYF	TGTGCCAGCAGACCCGGGAGCTCTGGAAACACCATATATTTT
-	-	TRBV2	TRBJ1-6	CASKASNSPLHF	TGTGCCAGCAAAGCGTCTAATTCACCCCTCCACTTT
few	TRBD1	TRBV10-3	TRBJ2-1	CAIQDRGSSYNEQFF	TGTGCCATACAGGACAGGGGGAGCTCCTACAATGAGCAGTTCTTC
-	-	TRBV10-2	TRBJ2-5	CASRGGGETQYF	TGCGCCAGCAGGGGCGGAGGAGAGACCCAGTACTTC
-	-	TRBV7-2	TRBJ2-7	CASSPAGVSYEQYF	TGTGCCAGCAGCCCCGCCGGGGTCTCCTACGAGCAGTACTTC
-	-	TRBV11-2	TRBJ2-3	CASSLDLTDTQYF	TGTGCCAGCAGCTTAGACCTAACAGATACGCAGTATTTT
few	-	TRBV27	TRBJ1-2	CASSDRLYGYTF	TGTGCCAGCAGTGACAGGCTCTATGGCTACACCTTC
-	TRBD2	TRBV6-6	TRBJ2-3	CASSSAGGPNTDTQYF	TGTGCCAGCAGTTCGGCGGGGGGGCCGAACACAGATACGCAGTATTTT
few	-	TRBV6-2/TRBV6-3	TRBJ1-1	CASSPSDWNTEAFF	TGTGCCAGCAGTCCCTCGGACTGGAACACTGAAGCTTTCTTT
few	TRBD2	TRBV6-6	TRBJ2-3	CASSPQVLAGGASTQYF	TGTGCCAGCAGTCCCCAGGTCCTGGCGGGAGGTGCGAGTACGCAGTATTTT
-	TRBD2	TRBV19	TRBJ2-3	CASSQTSGVADTQYF	TGTGCCAGTAGCCAGACTAGCGGGGTGGCAGATACGCAGTATTTT
-	-	TRBV19	TRBJ1-1	CASSATRQTEAFF	TGTGCCAGTAGTGCCACCCGACAAACTGAAGCTTTCTTT
-	-	TRBV12-3/TRBV12-4	TRBJ2-5	CASGLQAQETQYF	TGTGCCAGCGGACTACAGGCACAAGAGACCCAGTACTTC
-	-	TRBV29-1	TRBJ2-2	CSVEGPNTGELFF	TGCAGCGTTGAAGGGCCGAACACCGGGGAGCTGTTTTTT
-	-	TRBV27	TRBJ2-5	CASRRQNKGGRETQYF	TGTGCCAGCAGGAGACAGAATAAGGGGGGGAGAGAGACCCAGTACTTC
-	TRBD2	TRBV5-1	TRBJ2-1	CASSLATTSGINEQFF	TGCGCCAGCAGCTTGGCCACAACTAGCGGGATCAATGAGCAGTTCTTC
few	TRBD1	TRBV19	TRBJ1-2	CASSEPGGSGYTF	TGTGCCAGTAGTGAGCCAGGGGGGAGCGGCTACACCTTC
-	TRBD1	TRBV15	TRBJ1-2	CATRDRALEVGGYTF	TGTGCCACCCGGGACAGGGCCCTGGAGGTTGGAGGCTACACCTTC
-	TRBD2	TRBV4-3	TRBJ2-1	CASSQEGLAGSSYNEQFF	TGCGCCAGCAGCCAAGAGGGACTAGCGGGGAGCTCCTACAATGAGCAGTTCTTC
-	TRBD2	TRBV5-4	TRBJ2-3	CASSFSGALDTQYF	TGTGCCAGCAGCTTTAGCGGGGCCTTAGATACGCAGTATTTT
-	-	TRBV29-1	TRBJ1-2	CSVTLVRGAESSNYGYTF	TGCAGCGTCACCCTCGTCAGGGGCGCCGAATCCTCTAACTATGGCTACACCTTC
-	-	TRBV12-3/TRBV12-4	TRBJ2-7	CASSVTGTYEQYF	TGTGCCAGCAGTGTGACGGGAACCTACGAGCAGTACTTC
-	-	TRBV10-2	TRBJ1-4	CASTGELIEKLFF	TGCGCCAGCACAGGGGAACTTATTGAAAAACTGTTTTTT
-	TRBD1	TRBV30	TRBJ1-5	CAWSVQTGIQPQHF	TGTGCCTGGAGTGTACAGACAGGGATTCAGCCCCAGCATTTT
once	-	TRBV3-1/TRBV3-2	TRBJ1-1	CASRGGTEAFF	TGTGCCAGCCGCGGGGGGACTGAAGCTTTCTTT
once	-	TRBV5-8	TRBJ1-2	CASSWGGGSYGYTF	TGTGCCAGCAGCTGGGGCGGGGGCAGCTATGGCTACACCTTC
-	-	TRBV5-4	TRBJ1-5	CASSLDPGDQPQHF	TGTGCCAGCAGCTTGGATCCAGGGGATCAGCCCCAGCATTTT
-	TRBD1	TRBV19	TRBJ2-2	CASSIQGVGELFF	TGTGCCAGTAGTATACAGGGGGTCGGGGAGCTGTTTTTT
-	TRBD2	TRBV6-1	TRBJ2-3	CASSEVPVLAGEWDTQYF	TGTGCCAGCAGTGAAGTCCCCGTTCTAGCGGGAGAATGGGATACGCAGTATTTT
-	TRBD2	TRBV27	TRBJ2-1	CASSTKTSGSYNEQFF	TGTGCCAGCAGCACCAAGACTAGCGGCTCCTACAATGAGCAGTTCTTC
-	-	TRBV18	TRBJ1-1	CASSNDPSTEAFF	TGTGCCAGCTCCAACGACCCTAGCACTGAAGCTTTCTTT
-	-	TRBV10-3	TRBJ1-6	CAISESGGVGNSPLHF	TGTGCCATCAGTGAGTCGGGGGGAGTAGGGAATTCACCCCTCCACTTT
-	-	TRBV4-3	TRBJ1-1	CASSQHVRNTEAFF	TGCGCCAGCAGCCAGCACGTGAGGAACACTGAAGCTTTCTTT
-	-	TRBV10-3	TRBJ2-1	CAITERVDNEQFF	TGTGCCATCACCGAGCGGGTAGACAATGAGCAGTTCTTC